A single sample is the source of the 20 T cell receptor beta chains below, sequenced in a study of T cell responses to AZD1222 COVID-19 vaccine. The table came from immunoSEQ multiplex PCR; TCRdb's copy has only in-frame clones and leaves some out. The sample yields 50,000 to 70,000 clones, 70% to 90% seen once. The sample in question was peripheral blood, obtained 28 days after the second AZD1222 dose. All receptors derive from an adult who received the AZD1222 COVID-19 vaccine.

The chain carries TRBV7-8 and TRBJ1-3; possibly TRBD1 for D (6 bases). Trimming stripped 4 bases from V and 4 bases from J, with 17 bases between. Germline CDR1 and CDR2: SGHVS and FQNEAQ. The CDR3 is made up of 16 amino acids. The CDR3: CASSSPAGASGNTIYF. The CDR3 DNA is TGTGCCAGCAGCTCCCCGGCGGGGGCGAGCGGAAACACCATATATTTT.

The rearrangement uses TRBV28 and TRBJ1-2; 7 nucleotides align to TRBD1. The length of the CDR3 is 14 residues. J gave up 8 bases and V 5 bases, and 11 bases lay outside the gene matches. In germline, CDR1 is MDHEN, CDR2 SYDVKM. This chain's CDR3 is CASSAGQVPRGYTF. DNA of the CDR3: TGTGCCAGCAGTGCAGGACAGGTACCAAGGGGCTACACCTTC.

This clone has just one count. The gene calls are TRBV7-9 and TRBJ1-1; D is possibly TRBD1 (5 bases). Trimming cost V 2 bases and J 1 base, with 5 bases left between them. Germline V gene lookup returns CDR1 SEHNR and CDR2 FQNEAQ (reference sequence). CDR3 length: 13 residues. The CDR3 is CASSLQGNTEAFF. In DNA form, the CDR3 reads TGTGCCAGCAGCTTACAGGGGAACACTGAAGCTTTCTTT.

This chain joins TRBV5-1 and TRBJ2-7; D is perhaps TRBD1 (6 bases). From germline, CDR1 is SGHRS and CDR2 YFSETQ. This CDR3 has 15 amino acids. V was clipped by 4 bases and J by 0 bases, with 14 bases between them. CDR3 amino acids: CASSPRGRNSYEQYF. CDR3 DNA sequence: TGCGCCAGCAGCCCGAGGGGGAGAAACTCCTACGAGCAGTACTTC.

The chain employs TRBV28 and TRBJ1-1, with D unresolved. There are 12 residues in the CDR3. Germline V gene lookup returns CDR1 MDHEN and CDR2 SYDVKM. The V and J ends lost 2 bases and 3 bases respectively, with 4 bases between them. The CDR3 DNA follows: TGTGCCAGCAGTTTAATGGACACTGAAGCTTTCTTT. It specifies CASSLMDTEAFF. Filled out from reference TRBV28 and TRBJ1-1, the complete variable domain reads DVKVTQSSRYLVKRTGEKVFLECVQDMDHENMFWYRQDPGLGLRLIYFSYDVKMKEKGDIPEGYSVSREKKERFSLILESASTNQTSMYLCASSLMDTEAFFGQGTRLTVV.

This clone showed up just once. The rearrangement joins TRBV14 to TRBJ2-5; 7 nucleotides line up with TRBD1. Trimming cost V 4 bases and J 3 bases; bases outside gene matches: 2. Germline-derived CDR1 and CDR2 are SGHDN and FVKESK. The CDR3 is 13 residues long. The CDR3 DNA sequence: TGTGCCAGCAGCCGAGGGACAGAAGAGACCCAGTACTTC. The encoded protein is CASSRGTEETQYF.

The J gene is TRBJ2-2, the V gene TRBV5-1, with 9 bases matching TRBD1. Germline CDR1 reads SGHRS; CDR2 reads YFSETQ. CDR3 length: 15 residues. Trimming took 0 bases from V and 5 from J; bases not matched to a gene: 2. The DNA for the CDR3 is TGCGCCAGCAGCTTGGGGACAGGGGTGACCGGGGAGCTGTTTTTT. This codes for CASSLGTGVTGELFF.

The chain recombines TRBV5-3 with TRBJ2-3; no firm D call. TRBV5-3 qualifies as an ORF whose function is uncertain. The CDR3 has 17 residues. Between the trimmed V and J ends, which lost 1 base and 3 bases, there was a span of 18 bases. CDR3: CARSLSPFFHGTDTQYF. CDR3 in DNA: TGTGCCAGAAGCTTGTCGCCGTTCTTCCATGGGACAGATACGCAGTATTTT.

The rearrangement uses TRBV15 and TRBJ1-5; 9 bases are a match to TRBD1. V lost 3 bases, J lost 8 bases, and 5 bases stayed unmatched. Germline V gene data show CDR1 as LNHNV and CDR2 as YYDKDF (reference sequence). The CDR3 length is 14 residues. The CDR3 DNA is TGTGCCACCAGCAGCAGTAGGACAGGGGAGCCCCAGCATTTT. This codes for CATSSSRTGEPQHF.

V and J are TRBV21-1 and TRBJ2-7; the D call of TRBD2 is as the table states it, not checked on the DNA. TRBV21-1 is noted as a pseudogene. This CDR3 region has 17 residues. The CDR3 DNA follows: TGTGCCAGCAGCAAAGTGAGTCTTGGGAGGGCCCCCTGCGAGCAGTACTTC. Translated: CASSKVSLGRAPCEQYF.

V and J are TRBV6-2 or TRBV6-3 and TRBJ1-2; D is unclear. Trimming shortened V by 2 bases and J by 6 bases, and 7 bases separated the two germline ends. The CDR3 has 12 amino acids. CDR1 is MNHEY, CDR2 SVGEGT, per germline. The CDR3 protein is CASSYVTDGYTF. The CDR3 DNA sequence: TGTGCCAGCAGTTACGTAACGGATGGCTACACCTTC.

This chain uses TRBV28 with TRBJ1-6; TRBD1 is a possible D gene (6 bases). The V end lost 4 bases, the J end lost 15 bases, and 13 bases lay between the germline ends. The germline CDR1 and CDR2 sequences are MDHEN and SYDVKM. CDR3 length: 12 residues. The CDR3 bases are TGTGCCAGCAGTTCCGTCAGAGGGGGCCTCCACTTT. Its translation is CASSSVRGGLHF.

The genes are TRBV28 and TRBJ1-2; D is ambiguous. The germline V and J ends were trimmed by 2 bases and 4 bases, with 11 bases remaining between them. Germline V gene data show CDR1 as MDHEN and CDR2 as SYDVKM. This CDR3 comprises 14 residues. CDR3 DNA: TGTGCCAGCAGTTTAGGTTCAGGATCCTATGGCTACACCTTC. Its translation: CASSLGSGSYGYTF.

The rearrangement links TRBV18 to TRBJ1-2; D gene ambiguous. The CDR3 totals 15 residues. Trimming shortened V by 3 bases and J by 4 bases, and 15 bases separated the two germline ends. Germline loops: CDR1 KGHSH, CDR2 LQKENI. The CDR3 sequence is CASSPSPETFYGYTF. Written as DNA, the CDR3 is TGTGCCAGCTCACCGAGTCCGGAAACATTCTATGGCTACACCTTC.

CDR3 in amino acids: CASSQDPRGVGYTF. CDR3 bases: TGTGCCAGCAGCCAAGATCCCAGGGGAGTTGGCTACACCTTC. The V gene is TRBV3-1 (or the pseudogene TRBV3-2), the J gene TRBJ1-2; D might be TRBD1 (6 bases). Trimming left V 0 bases short and J 7 bases short, with 12 bases between. The CDR3 sequence is 14 residues long. CDR1 is LGHDT, CDR2 YNNKEL, per germline (reference sequence).

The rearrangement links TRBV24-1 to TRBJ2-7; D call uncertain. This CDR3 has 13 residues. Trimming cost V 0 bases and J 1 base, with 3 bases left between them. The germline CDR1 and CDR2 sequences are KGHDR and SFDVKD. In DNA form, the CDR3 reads TGTGCCACCAGTGATTTGCTGTCCTACGAGCAGTACTTC. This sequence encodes CATSDLLSYEQYF.

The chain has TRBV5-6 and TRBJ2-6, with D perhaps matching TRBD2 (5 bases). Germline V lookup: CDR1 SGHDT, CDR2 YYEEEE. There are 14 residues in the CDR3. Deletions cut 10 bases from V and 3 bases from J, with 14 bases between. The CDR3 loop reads CAAGRGFGANVLTF. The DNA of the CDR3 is TGTGCCGCTGGGCGAGGGTTTGGGGCCAACGTCCTGACTTTC.

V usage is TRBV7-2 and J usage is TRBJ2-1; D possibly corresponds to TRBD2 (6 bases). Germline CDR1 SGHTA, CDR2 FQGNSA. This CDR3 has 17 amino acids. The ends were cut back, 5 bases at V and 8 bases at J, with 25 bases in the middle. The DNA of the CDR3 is TGTGCCAGCAGCCTAGAGGACTACCAACGAACGAGGCATGAGCAGTTCTTC. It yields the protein CASSLEDYQRTRHEQFF.

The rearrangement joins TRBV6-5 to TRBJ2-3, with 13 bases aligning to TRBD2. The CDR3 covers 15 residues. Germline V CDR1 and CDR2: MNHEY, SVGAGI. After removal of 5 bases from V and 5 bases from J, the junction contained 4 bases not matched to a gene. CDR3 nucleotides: TGTGCCAGCAGTCGTACTAGCGGGGGGGGAGATACGCAGTATTTT. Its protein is CASSRTSGGGDTQYF.

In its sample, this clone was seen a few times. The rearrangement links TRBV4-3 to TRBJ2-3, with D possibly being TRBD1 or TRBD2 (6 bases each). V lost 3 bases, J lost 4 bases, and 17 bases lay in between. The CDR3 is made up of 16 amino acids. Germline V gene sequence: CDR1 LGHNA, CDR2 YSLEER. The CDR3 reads CASSQGHGGSADTQYF. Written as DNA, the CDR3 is TGCGCCAGCAGCCAGGGACATGGGGGGAGCGCAGATACGCAGTATTTT.